This T cell receptor (beta chain) was sequenced during a study of post-analysis software for immune sequencing data. Study-wide results and limits: Patients used about five TRBV segments, including TRBV5-6, TRBV5-1 and TRBV20-1, more often than controls.

V dropped 6 bases and J dropped 8; count of bases not matched to a gene: 9. The length of the CDR3 is 15 residues. Germline V gene lookup returns CDR1 MDHEN and CDR2 SYDVKM. This clonotype occurred a few times. Its antigen is as yet unknown. Unique molecular identifiers had been added to the TCR beta cDNA libraries. TCRdb fed the PCR reads into MiXCR, producing one record per CDR3 protein. This sample yields 700,000 to 800,000 distinct CDR3 sequences, of which roughly 27% are seen a single time; around 0.6% belongs to the top ten. The clonotype comes from a girl aged 10-17 years with multiple sclerosis. Sequenced material: blood. The genes are TRBV28 and TRBJ2-1, with 11 bases fitting TRBD2. Here the CDR3 reads CASRPVTSGIHEQFF. The CDR3 DNA reads as TGTGCCAGCAGACCCGTGACTAGCGGGATCCATGAGCAGTTCTTC.